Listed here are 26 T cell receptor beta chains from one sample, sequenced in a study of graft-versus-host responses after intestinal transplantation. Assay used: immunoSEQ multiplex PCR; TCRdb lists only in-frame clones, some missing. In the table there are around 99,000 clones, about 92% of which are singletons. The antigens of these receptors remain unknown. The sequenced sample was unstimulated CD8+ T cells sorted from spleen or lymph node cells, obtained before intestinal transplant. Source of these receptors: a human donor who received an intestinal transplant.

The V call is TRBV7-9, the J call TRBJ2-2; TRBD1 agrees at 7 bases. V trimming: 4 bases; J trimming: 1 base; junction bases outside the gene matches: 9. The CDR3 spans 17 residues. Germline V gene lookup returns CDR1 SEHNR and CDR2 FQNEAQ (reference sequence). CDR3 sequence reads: CASSYNLRTGNTGELFF. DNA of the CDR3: TGTGCCAGCAGCTACAACCTACGGACAGGGAACACCGGGGAGCTGTTTTTT.

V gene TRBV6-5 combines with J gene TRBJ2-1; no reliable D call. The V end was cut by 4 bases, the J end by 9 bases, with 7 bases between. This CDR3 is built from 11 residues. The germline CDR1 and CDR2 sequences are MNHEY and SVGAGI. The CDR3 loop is CASSWATEQFF. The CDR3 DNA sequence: TGTGCCAGCAGTTGGGCAACTGAGCAGTTCTTC.

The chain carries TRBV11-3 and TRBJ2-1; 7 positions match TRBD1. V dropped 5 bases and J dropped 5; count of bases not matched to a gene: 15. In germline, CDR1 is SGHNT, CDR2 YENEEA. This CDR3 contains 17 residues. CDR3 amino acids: CASSTIPRDRINNEQFF. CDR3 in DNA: TGTGCCAGCAGCACGATCCCCCGGGACAGAATCAACAATGAGCAGTTCTTC.

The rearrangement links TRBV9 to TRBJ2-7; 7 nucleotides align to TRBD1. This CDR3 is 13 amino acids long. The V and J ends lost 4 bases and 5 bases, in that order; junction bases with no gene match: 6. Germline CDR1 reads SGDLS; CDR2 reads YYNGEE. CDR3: CASSPWDSNEQYF. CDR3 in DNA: TGTGCCAGCAGCCCATGGGACAGTAACGAGCAGTACTTC.

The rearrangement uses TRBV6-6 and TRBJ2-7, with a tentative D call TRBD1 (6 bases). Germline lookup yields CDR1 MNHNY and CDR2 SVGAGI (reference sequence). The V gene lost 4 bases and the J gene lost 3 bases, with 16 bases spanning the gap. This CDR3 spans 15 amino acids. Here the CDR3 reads CASSSFDRMGYEQYF. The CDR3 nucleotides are TGTGCCAGCAGTTCTTTCGACAGGATGGGCTACGAGCAGTACTTC.

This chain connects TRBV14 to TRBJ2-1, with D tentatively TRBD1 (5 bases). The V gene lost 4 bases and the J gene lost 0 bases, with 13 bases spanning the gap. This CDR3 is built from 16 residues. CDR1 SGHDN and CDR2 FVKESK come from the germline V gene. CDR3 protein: CASSPTVAVSYNEQFF. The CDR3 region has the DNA TGTGCCAGCAGCCCGACAGTCGCAGTCTCCTACAATGAGCAGTTCTTC.

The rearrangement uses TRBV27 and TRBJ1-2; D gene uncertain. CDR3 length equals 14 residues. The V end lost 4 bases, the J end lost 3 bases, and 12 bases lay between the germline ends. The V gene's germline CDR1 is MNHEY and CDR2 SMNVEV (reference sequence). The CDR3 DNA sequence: TGTGCCAGCAGTTCCGTTTTGGCCCACTATGGCTACACCTTC. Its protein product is CASSSVLAHYGYTF.

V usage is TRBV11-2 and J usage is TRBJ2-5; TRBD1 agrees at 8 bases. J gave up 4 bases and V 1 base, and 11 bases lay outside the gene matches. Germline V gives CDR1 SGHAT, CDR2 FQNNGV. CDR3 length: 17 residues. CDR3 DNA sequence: TGTGCCAGCAGCTTAGTCTGGACAGGGAGGTTGGGAGAGACCCAGTACTTC. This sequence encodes CASSLVWTGRLGETQYF.

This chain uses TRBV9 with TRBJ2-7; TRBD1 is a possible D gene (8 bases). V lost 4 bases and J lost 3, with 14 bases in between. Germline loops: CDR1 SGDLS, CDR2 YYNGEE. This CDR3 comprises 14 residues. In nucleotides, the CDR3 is TGTGCCAGCAGCCAGGACAGGGAGGGCTACGAGCAGTACTTC. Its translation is CASSQDREGYEQYF.

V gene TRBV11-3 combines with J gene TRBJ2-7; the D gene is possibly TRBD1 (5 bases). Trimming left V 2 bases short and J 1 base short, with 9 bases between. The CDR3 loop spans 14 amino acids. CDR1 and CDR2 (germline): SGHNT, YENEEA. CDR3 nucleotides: TGTGCCAGCAGCTTAAGGGGCCGTTCCTACGAGCAGTACTTC. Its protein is CASSLRGRSYEQYF.

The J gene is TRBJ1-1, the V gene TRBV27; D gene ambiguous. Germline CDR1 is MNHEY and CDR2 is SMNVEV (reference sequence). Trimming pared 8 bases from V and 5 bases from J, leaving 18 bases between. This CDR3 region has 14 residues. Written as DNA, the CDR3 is TGTGCCAGCTCGCTAGAGGGATCTCGGACTGAAGCTTTCTTT. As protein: CASSLEGSRTEAFF.

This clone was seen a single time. CDR3 sequence: CASSIRGSNQPQHF. The CDR3 DNA follows: TGTGCCAGTAGTATAAGGGGGAGCAATCAGCCCCAGCATTTT. The V call is TRBV19, the J call TRBJ1-5; D perhaps matches TRBD1 (6 bases). The CDR3 contains 14 residues. V dropped 2 bases and J dropped 1 base, with 6 bases sitting between them. Germline CDR1 and CDR2: LNHDA and SQIVND (reference sequence).

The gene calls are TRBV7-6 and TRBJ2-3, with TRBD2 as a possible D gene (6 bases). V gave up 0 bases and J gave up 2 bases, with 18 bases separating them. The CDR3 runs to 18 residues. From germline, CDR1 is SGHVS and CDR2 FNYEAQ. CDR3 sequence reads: CASSLAEGAAQLTDTQYF. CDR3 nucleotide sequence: TGTGCCAGCAGCTTAGCGGAGGGAGCGGCCCAACTCACAGATACGCAGTATTTT.

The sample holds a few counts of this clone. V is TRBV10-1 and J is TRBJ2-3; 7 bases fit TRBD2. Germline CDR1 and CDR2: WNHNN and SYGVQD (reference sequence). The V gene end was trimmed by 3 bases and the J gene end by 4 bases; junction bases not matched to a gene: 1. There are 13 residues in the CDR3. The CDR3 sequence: CASSDSGADTQYF. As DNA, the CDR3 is TGCGCCAGCAGTGACAGCGGGGCAGATACGCAGTATTTT.

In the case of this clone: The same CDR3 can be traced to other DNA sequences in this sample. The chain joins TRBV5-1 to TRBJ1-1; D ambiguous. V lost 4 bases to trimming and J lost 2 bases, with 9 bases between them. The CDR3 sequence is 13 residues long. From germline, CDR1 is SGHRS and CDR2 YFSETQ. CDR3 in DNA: TGCGCCAGCAGCCGCGGACTTAACACTGAAGCTTTCTTT. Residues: CASSRGLNTEAFF.

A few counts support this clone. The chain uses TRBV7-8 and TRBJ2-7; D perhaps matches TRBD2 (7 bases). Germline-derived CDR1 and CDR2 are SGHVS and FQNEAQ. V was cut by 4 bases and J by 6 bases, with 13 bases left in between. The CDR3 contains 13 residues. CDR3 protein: CASSSPGGLEQYF. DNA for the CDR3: TGTGCCAGCAGCTCCCCCGGGGGGCTCGAGCAGTACTTC.

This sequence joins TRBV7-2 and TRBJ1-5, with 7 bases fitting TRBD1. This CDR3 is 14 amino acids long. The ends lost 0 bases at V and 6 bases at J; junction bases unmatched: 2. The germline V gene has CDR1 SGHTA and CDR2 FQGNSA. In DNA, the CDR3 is TGTGCCAGCAGCTTAGCGCCAGGGGGTCAGCCCCAGCATTTT. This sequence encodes CASSLAPGGQPQHF. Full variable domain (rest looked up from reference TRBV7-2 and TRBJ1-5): GAGVSQSPSNKVTEKGKDVELRCDPISGHTALYWYRQSLGQGLEFLIYFQGNSAPDKSGLPSDRFSAERTGGSVSTLTIQRTQQEDSAVYLCASSLAPGGQPQHFGDGTRLSIL.

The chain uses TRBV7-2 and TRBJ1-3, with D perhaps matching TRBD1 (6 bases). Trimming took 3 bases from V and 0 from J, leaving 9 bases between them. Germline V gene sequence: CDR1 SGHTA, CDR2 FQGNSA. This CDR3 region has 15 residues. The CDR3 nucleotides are TGTGCCAGCAGCTTGAACAGGGTCTCTGGAAACACCATATATTTT. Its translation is CASSLNRVSGNTIYF.

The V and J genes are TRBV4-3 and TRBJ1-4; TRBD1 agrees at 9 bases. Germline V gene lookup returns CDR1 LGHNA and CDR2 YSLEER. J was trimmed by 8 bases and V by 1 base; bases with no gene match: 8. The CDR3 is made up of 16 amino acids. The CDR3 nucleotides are TGCGCCAGCAGCCAAGTTTACAGGGGGCAAGAAGAAAAACTGTTTTTT. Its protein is CASSQVYRGQEEKLFF.

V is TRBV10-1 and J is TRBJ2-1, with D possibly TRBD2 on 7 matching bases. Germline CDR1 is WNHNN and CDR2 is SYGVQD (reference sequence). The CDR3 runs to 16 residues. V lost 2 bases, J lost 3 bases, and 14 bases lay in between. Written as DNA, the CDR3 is TGCGCCAGCAGTGAGGATTGGGGGGGCGACTACAATGAGCAGTTCTTC. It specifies CASSEDWGGDYNEQFF.

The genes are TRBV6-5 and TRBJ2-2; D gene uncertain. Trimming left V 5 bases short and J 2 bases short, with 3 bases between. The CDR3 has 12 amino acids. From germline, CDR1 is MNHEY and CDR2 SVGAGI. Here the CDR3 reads CASSQNTGELFF. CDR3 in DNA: TGTGCCAGCAGTCAAAACACCGGGGAGCTGTTTTTT.

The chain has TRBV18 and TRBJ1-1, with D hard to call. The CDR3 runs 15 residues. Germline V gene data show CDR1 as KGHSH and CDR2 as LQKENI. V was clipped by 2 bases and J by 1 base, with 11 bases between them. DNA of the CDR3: TGTGCCAGCTCACCAATGGAGGGCTCGAACACTGAAGCTTTCTTT. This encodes CASSPMEGSNTEAFF.

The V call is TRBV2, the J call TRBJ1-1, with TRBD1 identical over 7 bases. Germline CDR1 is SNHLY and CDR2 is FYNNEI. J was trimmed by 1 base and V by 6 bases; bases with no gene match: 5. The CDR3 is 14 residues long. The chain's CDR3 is CASRTNRGNTEAFF. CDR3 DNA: TGTGCCAGCAGGACCAACAGGGGGAACACTGAAGCTTTCTTT.

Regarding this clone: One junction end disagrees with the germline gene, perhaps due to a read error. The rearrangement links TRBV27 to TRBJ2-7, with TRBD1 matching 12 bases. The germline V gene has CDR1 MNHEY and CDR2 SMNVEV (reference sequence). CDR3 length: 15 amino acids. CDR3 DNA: TGTGCCAGCAGCGCCCTGGGACAGGGGGCCTATGAGCAGTACTTC. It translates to CASSALGQGAYEQYF.

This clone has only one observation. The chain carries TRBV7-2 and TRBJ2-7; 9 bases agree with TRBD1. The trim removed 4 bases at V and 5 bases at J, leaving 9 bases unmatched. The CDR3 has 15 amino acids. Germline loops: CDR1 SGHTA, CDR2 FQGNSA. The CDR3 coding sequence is TGTGCCAGCAGCTCTAGTGGGACAGGGCTCAACGAGCAGTACTTC. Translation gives CASSSSGTGLNEQYF.

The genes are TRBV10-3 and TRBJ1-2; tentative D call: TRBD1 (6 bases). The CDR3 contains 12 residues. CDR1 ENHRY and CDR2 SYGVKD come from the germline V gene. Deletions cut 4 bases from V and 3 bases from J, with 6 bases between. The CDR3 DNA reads TGTGCCATCAGTGGGACAGACTATGGCTACACCTTC. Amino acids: CAISGTDYGYTF.